Listed here is a single TCR beta chain. The table lists this clone with a few counts. Its antigen remains undetermined. No qualities accompany the bases; no much larger clone lies one base away. This entry comes from a study of beta chain features in type 1 diabetes listed by TCRdb under 2018. Study-level background: No differences in mean age, gender distribution, total cell number or subset yield were found between patients and healthy donors. Across all samples, approximately 98,000,000 sorted cells were examined, and cell number per subset correlated strongly with RNA yield. The study compared the TCRB repertoires of sorted circulating CD4+ T cell subsets in recently diagnosed type 1 diabetes patients with those in matched healthy donors. Naive and central memory subsets were obtained from all 30 or so donors, but regulatory and stem cell-like memory subsets were isolated from only 8 patients and roughly 8 healthy donors.

Each donor gave one peripheral blood draw, approximately 100 mL on average, collected into heparinised tubes. A BD FACSAria II and a panel including CD45RO, CCR7, CD25, CD127, CD95 and CD27 were used to sort naive, central memory, regulatory and stem cell-like memory CD4+ T cells. All sorted populations exceeded 95% purity. PBMCs were isolated right away by Lymphoprep density gradient centrifugation and were stained directly, without culture. To minimize batch effects, samples were stained and sorted in pairs, one healthy donor with one patient per experiment. Summary of the overall study and its limitations: Naive, central memory and regulatory TCRB repertoires appeared to be more alike among patients than among healthy donors. In all four CD4+ subsets, TCRB CDR3 length was moderately but significantly shorter in type 1 diabetes patients. At VDJ recombination sites, patients with type 1 diabetes made fewer insertions and deleted more nucleotides, a pattern implying thymic rearrangement abnormalities. Because small numbers of individuals were included in the HLA sub-analyses, any influence of HLA type on TCRB rearrangement was left unresolved. PCR may preferentially amplify shorter templates, but because patient and control samples were amplified and corrected together, any resulting skew would affect both groups equally. Sequencing cDNA rather than genomic DNA could over-represent highly expressing activated cells, although activation and CD3 levels did not differ between groups.

The High Capacity cDNA Reverse Transcription Kit was used to reverse transcribe all of the isolated RNA, meaning that expressed TCRB transcripts were what got sequenced. Deep immunoSEQ sequencing was performed on naive, central memory and regulatory T cell samples, with an average of approximately 3.9 million total reads per sample. After sorted cells were lysed in RLT buffer, RNA was extracted with DNase-treated RNeasy Micro or Mini kits, with the choice depending on cell number. Each cell subset was processed on its own to prevent cross-contamination, while patient and healthy donor samples were processed together. The immunoSEQ multiplex PCR was used to amplify TCRB sequences from cDNA, generating 87-bp fragments that spanned the CDR3 region. The amplicons were sequenced using the Illumina HiSeq platform. Turning to the authors' computational methods: Synthetic template baselines were used to correct PCR bias computationally, reads within Hamming distance 2 were collapsed together, and singletons that could not be merged were discarded. By aligning reads against IMGT, V, D and J genes, CDR3 length, and insertions or deletions at six rearrangement sites were assigned. Within each subset, clonotype counts were normalized to sorted cell number, and only after that were true diversity and Gini coefficients computed with the tcR R package. Repertoire sharing was quantified using the overlap coefficient calculated on TCRB nucleotide sequences. TCRdb re-hosts the immuneACCESS table, in-frame sequences only. Its copies lack some clones; in the studies checked, an unresolved V gene accounts for under half of them, and the cause for the rest is not known. V, J and clone size reflect that table, while D and trimming were determined from the DNA. Recorded for this sample are around 130,000 clones; roughly 10% of them occurred a single time. The ten largest clonotypes hold 0.75% of the sample.

Between the V and J ends, shortened by 0 bases and 6 bases respectively, the junction contains 9 bases. Sequences SNHLY (CDR1) and FYNNEI (CDR2) are obtained from the germline V gene. The CDR3 runs 13 amino acids, cysteine and phenylalanine included. Solely the CDR3 DNA is kept, with 39 bases framed from the first base. Sequences were obtained from central memory CD4+ T cells from blood. The TCR was taken from a man in his thirties or forties with type 1 diabetes. The V and J segments used are TRBV2 and TRBJ2-7, and perhaps TRBD1 as D gene, on 5 matching bases. The CDR3 region reads CASSEATRAEQYF. The DNA reads as follows: TGTGCCAGCAGTGAAGCTACCAGGGCCGAGCAGTACTTC.